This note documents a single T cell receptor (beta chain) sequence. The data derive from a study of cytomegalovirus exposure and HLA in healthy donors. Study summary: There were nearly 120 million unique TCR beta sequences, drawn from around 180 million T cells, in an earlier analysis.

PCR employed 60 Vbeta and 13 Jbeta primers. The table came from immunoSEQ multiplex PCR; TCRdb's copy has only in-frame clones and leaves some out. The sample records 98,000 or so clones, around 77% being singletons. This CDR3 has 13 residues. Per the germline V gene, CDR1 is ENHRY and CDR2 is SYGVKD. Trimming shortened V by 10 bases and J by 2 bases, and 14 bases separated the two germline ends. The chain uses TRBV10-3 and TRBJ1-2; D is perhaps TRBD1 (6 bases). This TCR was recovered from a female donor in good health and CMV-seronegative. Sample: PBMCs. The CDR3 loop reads CATAPQGNYGYTF. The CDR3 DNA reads TGTGCCACCGCCCCCCAGGGGAACTATGGCTACACCTTC.